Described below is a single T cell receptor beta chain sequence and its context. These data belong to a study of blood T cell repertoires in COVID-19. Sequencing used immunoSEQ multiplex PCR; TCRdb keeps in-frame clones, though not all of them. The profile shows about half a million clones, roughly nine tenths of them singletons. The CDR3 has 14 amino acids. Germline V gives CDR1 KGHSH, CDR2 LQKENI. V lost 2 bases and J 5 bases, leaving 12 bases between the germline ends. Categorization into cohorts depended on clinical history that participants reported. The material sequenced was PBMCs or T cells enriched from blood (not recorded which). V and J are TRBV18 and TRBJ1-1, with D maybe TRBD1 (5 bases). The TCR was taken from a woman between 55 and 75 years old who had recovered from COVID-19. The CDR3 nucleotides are TGTGCCAGCTCACCATTGGGGGGAGGGACTGAAGCTTTCTTT. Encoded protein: CASSPLGGGTEAFF.